The 25 T cell receptor beta chains below come from one sample, sequenced in a study of Ad26.COV2.S vaccination and SARS-CoV-2 variants. Treatment reported: roughly 19 received Ad26.COV2.S at low or high dose, single or two shots; about five received placebo; per-sample allocation not given. It was on day 63 after the first vaccine or placebo injection that samples were taken. Profiled with immunoSEQ multiplex PCR; TCRdb holds only in-frame clones, not every one. The repertoire has about 480,000 clones, roughly 85% of them found once; the top ten carry 9.5% to 15%. This specimen was peripheral blood, taken in a trial of Ad26.COV2.S vaccine versus placebo. These receptors were collected from a person between 18 and 60 years old who received the Ad26.COV2.S COVID-19 vaccine or a placebo.

In DNA, the CDR3 is TGTGCCAGCAGCGTGGGTCCTAGCACAGATACGCAGTATTTT. Translating gives CASSVGPSTDTQYF. The gene calls are TRBV6-4 and TRBJ2-3; D remains ambiguous. The CDR3 loop spans 14 amino acids. Trimming stripped 6 bases from V and 0 bases from J, with 10 bases between. Germline CDR1 and CDR2: MRHNA and SNTAGT.

The V call is TRBV6-2 or TRBV6-3, the J call TRBJ2-2, with 10 nucleotides matching TRBD1. After removal of 2 bases from V and 6 bases from J, the junction contained 15 bases not matched to a gene. This CDR3 contains 19 residues. Looked up from germline, CDR1 is MNHEY and CDR2 is SVGEGT. The CDR3 here is CASSYPSQSGQGDAGELFF. The CDR3 DNA is TGTGCCAGCAGTTACCCTTCCCAGAGCGGACAGGGGGACGCCGGGGAGCTGTTTTTT.

The chain is built from TRBV27 and TRBJ2-7, with 10 bases lining up with TRBD2. With 5 bases clipped from V and 3 bases from J, the junction kept 7 bases outside the gene matches. The CDR3 has 15 amino acids. Per germline, CDR1 MNHEY and CDR2 SMNVEV (reference sequence). The CDR3 region is CASSRRTSGDYEQYF. CDR3 DNA: TGTGCCAGCAGTAGGAGGACTAGCGGTGACTACGAGCAGTACTTC.

The chain recombines TRBV18 with TRBJ1-5; 9 bases match TRBD1. Trimming at V came to 4 bases and at J to 7 bases, leaving 5 bases not matched to a gene. Looked up from germline, CDR1 is KGHSH and CDR2 is LQKENI. This CDR3 comprises 14 residues. The CDR3 coding sequence is TGTGCCAGCTCACAGCGACAGGGGGGCCAGCCCCAGCATTTT. Its protein is CASSQRQGGQPQHF. Supplemented by reference TRBV18 and TRBJ1-5, the full variable domain reads NAGVMQNPRHLVRRRGQEARLRCSPMKGHSHVYWYRQLPEEGLKFMVYLQKENIIDESGMPKERFSAEFPKEGPSILRIQQVVRGDSAAYFCASSQRQGGQPQHFGDGTRLSIL.

The rearrangement links TRBV30 to TRBJ2-1, with TRBD2 matching 9 bases. V was clipped by 4 bases and J by 9 bases; unmatched bases: 4. CDR3 length: 12 amino acids. Germline CDR1 and CDR2: GTSNPN and SVGIG (reference sequence). The CDR3 spells CAWKGLATEQFF. The CDR3 region has the DNA TGTGCCTGGAAAGGACTAGCGACTGAGCAGTTCTTC.

J is TRBJ2-1 and V is TRBV9; no reliable D call. Trimming shortened V by 2 bases and J by 3 bases, and 12 bases separated the two germline ends. The germline V gene has CDR1 SGDLS and CDR2 YYNGEE. The CDR3 totals 15 residues. CDR3 protein: CASSVDGARYNEQFF. The DNA of the CDR3 is TGTGCCAGCAGCGTTGACGGCGCACGCTACAATGAGCAGTTCTTC.

The chain is built from TRBV29-1 and TRBJ1-2, with 12 bases aligning to TRBD1. This CDR3 has 14 amino acids. V lost 4 bases, J lost 5 bases, and 5 bases stayed unmatched. The germline V gene has CDR1 SQVTM and CDR2 ANQGSEA. Written as DNA, the CDR3 is TGCAGCGTTGCATTGGGACAGGGGGCATATGGCTACACCTTC. Translation: CSVALGQGAYGYTF. Variable domain in full (rest from reference TRBV29-1 and TRBJ1-2): SAVISQKPSRDICQRGTSLTIQCQVDSQVTMMFWYRQQPGQSLTLIATANQGSEATYESGFVIDKFPISRPNLTFSTLTVSNMSPEDSSIYLCSVALGQGAYGYTFGSGTRLTVV.

The chain uses TRBV5-1 and TRBJ2-1, with 7 bases that match TRBD1. V lost 0 bases to trimming and J lost 7 bases; unmatched junction nucleotides: 7. CDR3 length: 15 residues. Germline assignment: CDR1 SGHRS and CDR2 YFSETQ. CDR3 nucleotides: TGCGCCAGCAGCTTGGAGGGGGCCGTCCAAAATGAGCAGTTCTTC. Its translation: CASSLEGAVQNEQFF. Full variable domain (missing parts from reference TRBV5-1 and TRBJ2-1): KAGVTQTPRYLIKTRGQQVTLSCSPISGHRSVSWYQQTPGQGLQFLFEYFSETQRNKGNFPGRFSGRQFSNSRSEMNVSTLELGDSALYLCASSLEGAVQNEQFFGPGTRLTVL.

This clone turned up a few times. The chain uses TRBV4-2 and TRBJ2-3; 9 bases fit TRBD2. The CDR3 has 16 residues. The J segment lost 4 bases and the V segment lost 0 bases, leaving 5 bases of the junction unmatched. Per the germline V gene, CDR1 is LGHNA and CDR2 is YNFKEQ. The CDR3 bases are TGTGCCAGCAGCCAAGAAGCGGGAGGAGGGGCAGATACGCAGTATTTT. Residues: CASSQEAGGGADTQYF.

There are a few counts of this clone. The chain carries TRBV6-6 and TRBJ1-2; D uncertain. Deletions cut 7 bases from V and 1 base from J, with 10 bases between. Germline V lookup: CDR1 MNHNY, CDR2 SVGAGI (reference sequence). The CDR3 is made up of 13 amino acids. CDR3 bases: TGTGCCAGCACCCGGCTCGGTAACTATGGCTACACCTTC. It specifies CASTRLGNYGYTF.

The rearrangement uses TRBV30 and TRBJ1-4, with D hard to call. This CDR3 has 14 residues. Trimming left V 2 bases short and J 6 bases short, with 13 bases between. Germline V lookup: CDR1 GTSNPN, CDR2 SVGIG (reference sequence). The CDR3 reads CAWSPGLLDEKLFF. The CDR3 DNA sequence: TGTGCCTGGAGTCCGGGCCTGCTCGATGAAAAACTGTTTTTT.

The chain has TRBV7-8 and TRBJ1-2; 7 nucleotides align to TRBD1. This CDR3 comprises 14 residues. V was clipped by 4 bases and J by 10 bases; unmatched bases: 12. Germline V gives CDR1 SGHVS, CDR2 FQNEAQ. CDR3 amino acids: CASSSTGAGGVYTF. CDR3 sequence (DNA): TGTGCCAGCAGCTCTACAGGGGCAGGGGGAGTCTACACCTTC.

This clone came up once. The chain links TRBV28 to TRBJ1-6; D not certain. The CDR3 has 16 amino acids. Trimming cost V 3 bases and J 0 bases, with 9 bases left between them. CDR1 and CDR2 (germline): MDHEN, SYDVKM. CDR3 coding DNA: TGTGCCAGCAGTTTGGGGAGTAGCTCCTATAATTCACCCCTCCACTTT. This sequence encodes CASSLGSSSYNSPLHF.

The chain couples TRBV29-1 to TRBJ2-3; the D gene is possibly TRBD1 (5 bases). The CDR3 has 20 amino acids. CDR1 is SQVTM, CDR2 ANQGSEA, per germline. V was clipped by 0 bases and J by 2 bases, with 27 bases between them. The CDR3 here is CSVEDLGAGVKLGYTDTQYF. CDR3 sequence (DNA): TGCAGCGTTGAAGATTTAGGGGCAGGTGTTAAGTTGGGGTACACAGATACGCAGTATTTT.

The chain carries TRBV28 and TRBJ2-7; TRBD1 matches at 10 bases. This CDR3 comprises 14 residues. Germline CDR1 is MDHEN and CDR2 is SYDVKM. The V and J ends lost 10 bases and 7 bases, in that order; junction bases with no gene match: 13. The CDR3 loop is CAIQRRTGGWEQYF. The CDR3 region has the DNA TGTGCCATCCAACGACGGACAGGGGGTTGGGAGCAGTACTTC.

The chain links TRBV5-4 to TRBJ2-1; no clear D gene. V was trimmed by 0 bases and J by 5 bases, leaving 12 bases between them. In germline, CDR1 is SGHNT, CDR2 YYREEE (reference sequence). CDR3 length: 15 amino acids. Here the CDR3 DNA reads TGTGCCAGCAGCTTGGGTAGGTATTCCCACAATGAGCAGTTCTTC. Translating gives CASSLGRYSHNEQFF.

The V call is TRBV27, the J call TRBJ2-1; no clear D. Germline V gene lookup returns CDR1 MNHEY and CDR2 SMNVEV (reference sequence). V lost 3 bases and J lost 0, with 9 bases in between. The CDR3 spans 15 residues. Written as DNA, the CDR3 is TGTGCCAGCAGTTTTAGGTGGAGCTCCTACAATGAGCAGTTCTTC. Translation: CASSFRWSSYNEQFF.

This chain joins TRBV6-5 and TRBJ2-7, with 7 bases aligning to TRBD1. This CDR3 is built from 15 residues. V was clipped by 6 bases and J by 3 bases; unmatched bases: 11. Germline V CDR1 and CDR2: MNHEY, SVGAGI. The CDR3 DNA follows: TGTGCCAGCAGCTCCCCCGGGACAGCCCTCTACGAGCAGTACTTC. It codes for CASSSPGTALYEQYF.

For the CDR3, the DNA is TGTGCCTGGAGTCGAGTTCCGGGACCTCAAGCTTTCTTT. This codes for CAWSRVPGPQAFF. The gene calls are TRBV30 and TRBJ1-1; possibly TRBD1 for D (5 bases). With 2 bases removed from V and 9 bases from J, the gap between germline ends came to 16 bases. The CDR3 is 13 residues long. Germline V lookup: CDR1 GTSNPN, CDR2 SVGIG (reference sequence).

CDR3 region: CASSFRGARNQPQHF. CDR3 sequence (DNA): TGTGCCAGCAGTTTTCGGGGGGCAAGGAATCAGCCCCAGCATTTT. The J gene is TRBJ1-5, the V gene TRBV28, with a tentative D call TRBD1 (6 bases). This CDR3 contains 15 residues. Germline CDR1 reads MDHEN; CDR2 reads SYDVKM. Trimming removed 3 bases from V and 4 bases from J, with 13 bases in between.

This clone showed up just once. The gene calls are TRBV5-1 and TRBJ1-1; 7 bases map to TRBD1. CDR1 and CDR2 (germline): SGHRS, YFSETQ. With 4 bases clipped from V and 1 base from J, the junction kept 10 bases outside the gene matches. The CDR3 totals 16 residues. CDR3 in DNA: TGCGCCAGCAGCCCGCGACAGGGTTTATCGAACACTGAAGCTTTCTTT. Translation: CASSPRQGLSNTEAFF.

V is TRBV14 and J is TRBJ2-2, with 8 bases that match TRBD1. Germline assignment: CDR1 SGHDN and CDR2 FVKESK. Trimming at V came to 1 base and at J to 4 bases, leaving 5 bases not matched to a gene. The CDR3 length is 16 residues. Here the CDR3 DNA reads TGTGCCAGCAGCCAAGTGCAGGGGGCGATCACCGGGGAGCTGTTTTTT. It is translated as CASSQVQGAITGELFF.

The chain employs TRBV27 and TRBJ1-6, with 9 bases lining up with TRBD1. The ends lost 5 bases at V and 9 bases at J; junction bases unmatched: 14. Germline V gives CDR1 MNHEY, CDR2 SMNVEV (reference sequence). The CDR3 spans 17 residues. The CDR3 sequence is CASSITGTGYLSSPLHF. The CDR3 DNA sequence: TGTGCCAGCAGTATAACCGGGACAGGGTATTTGAGTTCACCCCTCCACTTT.

This clone was picked up a small number of times. The CDR3 sequence is CASSRGWDSPLHF. The CDR3 DNA reads TGTGCCAGCAGCCGGGGTTGGGATTCACCCCTCCACTTT. The chain is built from TRBV7-9 and TRBJ1-6, with D unclear. The CDR3 loop spans 13 amino acids. The V end lost 5 bases, the J end lost 8 bases, and 10 bases lay between the germline ends. The germline gives CDR1 SEHNR, CDR2 FQNEAQ (reference sequence).

This clone is a singleton in its sample. The J gene is TRBJ2-3, the V gene TRBV7-3; TRBD2 might be the D (6 bases). The CDR3 has 13 residues. Between the trimmed V and J ends, which lost 1 base and 9 bases, there was a span of 11 bases. Germline V lookup: CDR1 SGHTA, CDR2 FQGTGA. CDR3 amino acids: CASSLNGGVTQYF. CDR3 DNA: TGTGCCAGCAGCTTAAATGGAGGGGTAACGCAGTATTTT. Together with reference TRBV7-3 and TRBJ2-3, the CDR3 gives the full variable domain: GAGVSQTPSNKVTEKGKYVELRCDPISGHTALYWYRQSLGQGPEFLIYFQGTGAADDSGLPNDRFFAVRPEGSVSTLKIQRTERGDSAVYLCASSLNGGVTQYFGPGTRLTVL.